This T cell receptor (beta chain) was recorded in a study of T cell responses to AZD1222 COVID-19 vaccine. Regarding the study as a whole: Spike was spanned by vaccine-associated CD4 TCRs, which were dominant at 160-218 and 743-854. Baseline seropositivity occurred in only 5 to 7 AZD1222 recipients.

The data were produced by immunoSEQ multiplex PCR, yet TCRdb's version contains in-frame clones alone and is incomplete. The data contain approximately 270,000 clones, 94% of them seen just once; the ten biggest clones take up 0.55%. Looked up from germline, CDR1 is SGHDT and CDR2 is YYEEEE. The CDR3 covers 12 residues. Trimming cost V 0 bases and J 4 bases, with 5 bases left between them. Comments on this clone: Its antigen is undetermined.

The V call is TRBV5-6, the J call TRBJ2-7, with D hard to call. The specimen was peripheral blood, collected 28 days after the second AZD1222 dose. The sequence derives from an adult who received the AZD1222 COVID-19 vaccine. CDR3 sequence: CASSLGTYEQYF. The CDR3 DNA is TGTGCCAGCAGCTTGGGCACGTACGAGCAGTACTTC. The full variable domain, with the rest looked up from reference TRBV5-6 and TRBJ2-7, is DAGVTQSPTHLIKTRGQQVTLRCSPKSGHDTVSWYQQALGQGPQFIFQYYEEEERQRGNFPDRFSGHQFPNYSSELNVNALLLGDSALYLCASSLGTYEQYFGPGTRLTVT.